The next 30 T cell receptor beta chains were all read from a single sample in a study of lung T cells in sarcoidosis with Löfgren's syndrome. TCRdb redid the calling of the reads with MiXCR, one entry per CDR3 protein. The sample has several thousand distinct CDR3 sequences, 20% seen once. Input material: CD4+ T cells from bronchoalveolar lavage. These receptors all come from a human donor with sarcoidosis (Löfgren's syndrome or another form), or a control subject (not recorded which).

About this clonotype: The missing conserved phenylalanine or tryptophan at the end of this CDR3 makes a read error likely. V is TRBV7-2 and J is TRBJ2-4; TRBD1 matches 7 bases. There are 14 residues in the CDR3. Germline V gene data show CDR1 as SGHTA and CDR2 as FQGNSA. V shed 3 bases, J shed 6 bases, and the junction held 5 bases outside the gene matches. The CDR3: CASSLKGGRNIQYL. The DNA for the CDR3 is TGTGCCAGCAGCTTGAAAGGGGGCCGAAACATTCAGTACCTC.

This clonotype was counted at least ten times. V usage is TRBV20-1 and J usage is TRBJ1-1; D uncertain. V was shortened by 0 bases and J by 1 base, with 15 bases between the two germline ends. Germline V gives CDR1 DFQATT, CDR2 SNEGSKA (reference sequence). This CDR3 has 16 residues. CDR3 bases: TGCAGTGCTAGAGATTACGGAAGGGCCCAGAACACTGAAGCTTTCTTT. Translation: CSARDYGRAQNTEAFF.

In its sample, this clonotype was seen many times. The rearrangement links TRBV12-5 to TRBJ2-3; 8 bases match TRBD2. The V gene end was trimmed by 5 bases and the J gene end by 1 base; junction bases not matched to a gene: 2. The CDR3 has 14 residues. Germline V gives CDR1 LGHNT, CDR2 FRNRAP. The CDR3 DNA reads TGTGCTAGTGGTAGCGGGGGCCGCACAGATACGCAGTATTTT. It translates to CASGSGGRTDTQYF.

The genes are TRBV7-2 and TRBJ2-7; 9 nucleotides line up with TRBD2. V trimming: 3 bases; J trimming: 6 bases; junction bases outside the gene matches: 12. Germline V gene lookup returns CDR1 SGHTA and CDR2 FQGNSA. The CDR3 contains 16 residues. CDR3 DNA: TGTGCCAGCAGCTTTTTGCGCGGGGGGGAATCAAGCGAGCAGTACTTC. Residues: CASSFLRGGESSEQYF.

This clonotype was recorded at least ten times. The chain employs TRBV11-3 and TRBJ2-7, with D possibly matching TRBD1 (6 bases). This CDR3 contains 13 residues. The V end was cut by 4 bases, the J end by 4 bases, with 11 bases between. CDR1 is SGHNT and CDR2 is YENEEA in the germline V gene. CDR3 residues: CASSSGHSYEQYF. The CDR3 bases are TGTGCCAGCAGCTCGGGACATTCTTACGAGCAGTACTTC.

The sample holds many counts of this clonotype. This chain joins TRBV7-8 and TRBJ2-7; no clear D gene. CDR1 SGHVS and CDR2 FQNEAQ come from the germline V gene. This CDR3 region has 15 residues. Trimming shortened V by 5 bases and J by 4 bases, and 18 bases separated the two germline ends. CDR3 coding DNA: TGTGCCAGCAGCCCGGCAGAGGAACGGAGATACGAGCAGTACTTC. Its translation: CASSPAEERRYEQYF.

J is TRBJ2-5 and V is TRBV6-2 or TRBV6-3; 10 nucleotides align to TRBD2. The J segment lost 9 bases and the V segment lost 6 bases, leaving 19 bases of the junction unmatched. Germline assignment: CDR1 MNHEY and CDR2 SVGEGT. There are 17 residues in the CDR3. The DNA of the CDR3 is TGTGCCAGCAGCCCGTTTGAAGCGGGGGGGCCTCGGGAGGCCCAGTACTTC. Encoded protein: CASSPFEAGGPREAQYF.

Of note for this clonotype: A much larger clone lies a single base off, so this may be a read error. This chain uses TRBV2 with TRBJ2-3, with no clear D. The CDR3 contains 12 residues. Trimming shortened V by 3 bases and J by 4 bases, and 5 bases separated the two germline ends. Germline V gene lookup returns CDR1 SNHLY and CDR2 FYNNEI. The CDR3 sequence: CASSDDADTQYF. The CDR3 bases are TGTGCCAGCAGTGATGACGCAGATACGCAGTATTTT. Drawing the rest from reference TRBV2 and TRBJ2-3, the complete variable domain is EPEVTQTPSHQVTQMGQEVILRCVPISNHLYFYWYRQILGQKVEFLVSFYNNEISEKSEIFDDQFSVERPDGSNFTLKIRSTKLEDSAMYFCASSDDADTQYFGPGTRLTVL.

Concerning this clonotype: It may be a read error: a sequence one base away is much more abundant. The chain carries TRBV7-2 and TRBJ2-5; 7 positions agree with TRBD2. The J segment lost 2 bases and the V segment lost 8 bases, leaving 11 bases of the junction unmatched. Germline V gene data show CDR1 as SGHTA and CDR2 as FQGNSA. CDR3 size: 15 residues. The CDR3 DNA reads as TGTGCCAGCGGCCGGCAGGGAGGGCTGCAAGAGACCCAGTACTTC. This gives the protein CASGRQGGLQETQYF.

This clonotype came up many times. The chain employs TRBV6-2 or TRBV6-3 and TRBJ2-2, with D tentatively TRBD2 (6 bases). This CDR3 spans 17 amino acids. In germline, CDR1 is MNHEY, CDR2 SVGEGT. The V end was cut by 2 bases, the J end by 5 bases, with 18 bases between. The CDR3 loop is CASSYAGPNVRTGELFF. The CDR3 DNA follows: TGTGCCAGCAGTTACGCGGGACCCAACGTAAGGACCGGGGAGCTGTTTTTT.

The sample holds many counts of this clonotype. The CDR3 DNA reads as TGTGCCAGCTCACCACCAGGGGAACTTGGAGGATACCAAGAGACCCAGTACTTC. This encodes CASSPPGELGGYQETQYF. The V and J genes are TRBV18 and TRBJ2-5; D assignment may be TRBD1 or TRBD2 (5 bases each). The V and J ends lost 0 bases and 0 bases respectively, with 17 bases between them. This CDR3 has 18 amino acids. Germline CDR1 and CDR2: KGHSH and LQKENI.

There are a few counts of this clonotype. The junction departs from germline at one end; a sequencing error may be responsible. The chain links TRBV24-1 to TRBJ2-5; no clear D. The CDR3 contains 16 residues. Germline V gene data show CDR1 as KGHDR and CDR2 as SFDVKD. CDR3 protein: CATGDTTEAPQETQYF. The CDR3, as DNA: TGTGCCACCGGTGATACCACAGAAGCCCCTCAGGAGACCCAGTACTTC.

Concerning this clonotype itself: A clone one base away is much larger, so this may be a read error. This rearrangement joins TRBV7-6 to TRBJ2-5, with TRBD1 matching 9 bases. The CDR3 totals 14 residues. Germline V gives CDR1 SGHVS, CDR2 FNYEAQ. For the CDR3, the DNA is TGTGCCAGCAGAAGGGGACAGGGTGTCGAGACCCTGTACTTC. This sequence encodes CASRRGQGVETLYF.

As for this clonotype: An end of the junction differs from the germline gene, which may be a read error. This rearrangement joins TRBV29-1 to TRBJ2-1; 7 nucleotides match TRBD2. The CDR3 has 9 amino acids. The germline gives CDR1 SQVTM, CDR2 ANQGSEA. CDR3 coding DNA: TGCGGCGCCTCCGTTGGGGGGGACTTC. It encodes CGASVGGDF.

The sample holds many counts of this clonotype. The V call is TRBV11-3, the J call TRBJ2-5; TRBD2 agrees at 7 bases. The germline gives CDR1 SGHNT, CDR2 YENEEA. Trimming cost V 2 bases and J 2 bases; bases outside gene matches: 2. CDR3 length equals 14 residues. Written as DNA, the CDR3 is TGTGCCAGCAGCTTACGAGCGGGGCAAGAGACCCAGTACTTC. Translated: CASSLRAGQETQYF.

At least ten counts were recorded for this clonotype. The genes are TRBV6-1 and TRBJ1-1; 9 bases map to TRBD1. The CDR3 spans 14 residues. Losses at the gene ends were 6 bases for V and 4 bases for J; bases not matched to a gene: 6. CDR1 and CDR2 (germline): MNHNS, SASEGT. CDR3 sequence reads: CASRRQGDLTEAFF. The CDR3 DNA reads TGTGCCAGCAGGAGACAGGGGGATCTCACTGAAGCTTTCTTT.

This clonotype was detected many times. V is TRBV6-1 and J is TRBJ1-2; tentative D call: TRBD1 (6 bases). The CDR3 is made up of 13 amino acids. Germline V lookup: CDR1 MNHNS, CDR2 SASEGT. Trimming cost V 5 bases and J 6 bases, with 13 bases left between them. CDR3 DNA sequence: TGTGCCAGCAGTTTACAGGGTAGAGATGGCTACACCTTC. Amino acids: CASSLQGRDGYTF.

There are a few counts of this clonotype. CDR3 DNA sequence: TGTGCCAGTAGTCCGGACAGCGCGTCTGGGGCCAACGTCCTGACTTTC. This codes for CASSPDSASGANVLTF. The chain couples TRBV19 to TRBJ2-6, with a weak D call TRBD1 (6 bases). Trimming left V 5 bases short and J 1 base short, with 12 bases between. Germline CDR1 is LNHDA and CDR2 is SQIVND (reference sequence). The CDR3 spans 16 residues.

Ten or more counts support this clonotype. This chain uses TRBV6-1 with TRBJ2-5; D perhaps matches TRBD1 (6 bases). The germline CDR1 and CDR2 sequences are MNHNS and SASEGT. The CDR3 has 13 amino acids. V gave up 6 bases and J gave up 5 bases, with 13 bases separating them. The CDR3 protein is CASRHSGAETQYF. The CDR3 DNA reads TGTGCCAGCAGACATTCAGGGGCGGAGACCCAGTACTTC.

This clonotype appeared many times. This chain connects TRBV29-1 to TRBJ2-3, with 7 bases matching TRBD1. Germline assignment: CDR1 SQVTM and CDR2 ANQGSEA. This CDR3 comprises 14 residues. V trimming: 4 bases; J trimming: 3 bases; junction bases outside the gene matches: 7. CDR3 sequence: CSVGSAGGTDTQYF. In DNA form, the CDR3 reads TGCAGCGTTGGATCGGCAGGGGGTACAGATACGCAGTATTTT.

This clonotype was observed at least ten times. This chain joins TRBV7-7 and TRBJ2-3; D remains ambiguous. The CDR3 spans 14 residues. Trimming cost V 2 bases and J 2 bases, with 8 bases left between them. Per germline, CDR1 SSHAT and CDR2 FNYEAQ (reference sequence). The CDR3 nucleotides read TGTGCCAGCAGCTTACTGGCAAACACAGATACGCAGTATTTT. This encodes CASSLLANTDTQYF.

There are many counts of this clonotype. CDR3 residues: CASSLGTGSPLHF. In DNA, the CDR3 is TGTGCCAGCAGCTTGGGGACGGGATCACCCCTCCACTTT. The chain combines TRBV7-9 with TRBJ1-6, with a tentative D call TRBD1 (5 bases). The germline gives CDR1 SEHNR, CDR2 FQNEAQ (reference sequence). The CDR3 loop spans 13 amino acids. V lost 3 bases to trimming and J lost 10 bases, with 10 bases between them.

This clonotype turned up a few times. J is TRBJ2-7 and V is TRBV11-2; D is uncertain. CDR3 length: 11 residues. The germline V gene encodes CDR1 SGHAT and CDR2 FQNNGV. V lost 2 bases and J 4 bases, leaving 3 bases between the germline ends. In nucleotides, the CDR3 is TGTGCCAGCAGCTTAAAATACGAGCAGTACTTC. Translation: CASSLKYEQYF.

Comments on this clonotype: The CDR3 end shows no conserved phenylalanine or tryptophan, and so a read error is likely. This chain joins TRBV12-3 or TRBV12-4 and TRBJ1-2; D is uncertain. CDR3 length equals 13 residues. Trimming removed 2 bases at V and 7 bases at J, with 11 bases between. The DNA of the CDR3 is TGTGCCAGCAGTTTAACCAGCTCCGGTGGCTACACCCTC. This translates into CASSLTSSGGYTL.

This clonotype was observed at least ten times. The chain joins TRBV6-1 to TRBJ2-1; D call uncertain. V was cut by 7 bases and J by 5 bases, with 12 bases left in between. Germline V gives CDR1 MNHNS, CDR2 SASEGT. The CDR3 has 13 residues. CDR3 nucleotides: TGTGCCAGCACCAACCGGGTAAACAATGAGCAGTTCTTC. Amino acids: CASTNRVNNEQFF.

This clonotype is labeled as large. DNA of the CDR3: TGTGCCAGCACGTACAGGGACGATAGCACTGAAGCTTTCTTT. Translation: CASTYRDDSTEAFF. This sequence joins TRBV6-2 or TRBV6-3 and TRBJ1-1, with D possibly TRBD1 on 6 matching bases. The CDR3 extends over 14 amino acids. Germline-derived CDR1 and CDR2 are MNHEY and SVGEGT. V dropped 7 bases and J dropped 4 bases, with 16 bases sitting between them.

Within the sample, this clonotype is medium-sized. The chain carries TRBV12-3 or TRBV12-4 and TRBJ1-1; D perhaps matches TRBD1 (5 bases). The length of the CDR3 is 17 residues. Between the trimmed V and J ends, which lost 6 bases and 0 bases, there was a span of 20 bases. Here the CDR3 DNA reads TGTGCCAGCAGCCACTTTAGGGGCACCACCTTGAACACTGAAGCTTTCTTT. Its protein is CASSHFRGTTLNTEAFF.

Many counts were recorded for this clonotype. The rearrangement links TRBV30 to TRBJ2-7; no reliable D call. The germline V gene encodes CDR1 GTSNPN and CDR2 SVGIG (reference sequence). V shed 3 bases and J shed 3 bases, with 12 bases lying between them. The CDR3 is 13 residues long. CDR3 nucleotides: TGTGCCTGGAGCTCTGACTCGAACTACGAGCAGTACTTC. This encodes CAWSSDSNYEQYF. The whole variable domain, filled in from reference TRBV30 and TRBJ2-7, reads SQTIHQWPATLVQPVGSPLSLECTVEGTSNPNLYWYRQAAGRGLQLLFYSVGIGQISSEVPQNLSASRPQDRQFILSSKKLLLSDSGFYLCAWSSDSNYEQYFGPGTRLTVT.

This clonotype was detected ten times or more. V and J are TRBV20-1 and TRBJ2-6, with 7 nucleotides matching TRBD2. This CDR3 is built from 14 residues. From germline, CDR1 is DFQATT and CDR2 SNEGSKA (reference sequence). Losses at the gene ends were 5 bases for V and 4 bases for J; bases not matched to a gene: 5. As DNA, the CDR3 is TGCAGTGCTTTCCGGGGGGTCGGGGCCAACGTCCTGACTTTC. Its protein product is CSAFRGVGANVLTF.

Many counts were recorded for this clonotype. The rearrangement uses TRBV2 and TRBJ2-1; TRBD1 agrees at 7 bases. Losses at the gene ends were 2 bases for V and 3 bases for J; bases not matched to a gene: 4. Germline CDR1 reads SNHLY; CDR2 reads FYNNEI. The CDR3 covers 15 residues. CDR3 nucleotide sequence: TGTGCCAGCAGTGAAAGGGGGACAGTCTACAATGAGCAGTTCTTC. This encodes CASSERGTVYNEQFF.